This note documents a single T cell receptor (beta chain) sequence. Its antigen is currently not known. No base qualities exist here, and no much larger clone lies one base off it. The donors belonged to the validation cohort of approximately 130 subjects, which was separate from the approximately 610-subject first cohort. Its CDR3 holds 15 amino acids, cysteine through phenylalanine. Only CDR3 DNA remains: 45 bases, in frame from the first base. CDR1 and CDR2, looked up from the germline V gene, are MGHRA and YSYEKL. Trimming costs V 4 bases and J 4 bases, and their ends lie 16 bases apart. Library prep was done by the immunoSEQ multiplex PCR assay. The paper's data handling went like this. A statistical classification framework was developed to diagnose cytomegalovirus status using the catalog of TCR beta chain sequences. Not all clones reach the TCRdb copy of this immuneACCESS table, which keeps in-frame sequences only. Checked studies attribute under half of the gap to unresolved V genes and leave the rest unexplained. The D gene and trimming were derived from the DNA, and the V and J assignments and clone size from that table. The sample table contains fewer than 200,000 clones; only one count was recorded for roughly 80% of them. The ten largest account for roughly 2.8% of the sample.

The data were taken from a study of cytomegalovirus exposure and HLA in healthy donors (dated by TCRdb to 2017 to 2019). At the level of the whole study: A later analysis indicated that the 120 or so validation repertoires were generated on the platform also employed for the roughly 650 repertoires of the first cohort. The aim of the study was to test whether cataloging public T cell receptors could identify signatures of past pathogen exposure. Besides the first cohort of 550 to 750 subjects, a separate validation cohort made up of 120 different subjects was used. The study combined high-throughput TCR immunosequencing, statistical association of individual TCRs with disease status, and machine learning to predict cytomegalovirus infection status. What the research found in general, with its limitations: Cytomegalovirus status was reported to be diagnosed by the classifier with high specificity and sensitivity in both the original and validation cohorts. A few of the identified cytomegalovirus-associated TCR beta chains were confirmed in vitro to be specific for cytomegalovirus antigens. The authors suggested that the approach could potentially be extended to other disease states and immunological phenotypes. The study listed 150 to 200 TCR beta chains as associated with cytomegalovirus. A later analysis lacked HLA typing for the validation cohort, so it scored co-occurrence in that cohort across all 120 or so repertoires. Across donors, most TCR sequences were observed very rarely, whereas some public TCRs were present in many individuals. Subsequent analysis determined that TCRs grouped into clusters in the first cohort also showed a tendency toward co-occurrence across the 120 or so validation repertoires, and 90% to 95% of cluster scores exceeded 0.

Sequencing was performed on PBMCs. The sequence is built from TRBV4-1 and TRBJ1-1; tentative D gene TRBD1, with 6 bases matching. The sequence derives from a woman between 18 and 29 years old in good health and CMV-seropositive. The nucleotide sequence reads as follows: TGCGCCAGCAGCCGACTTCAGGGGACCGGCACTGAAGCTTTCTTT. It specifies CASSRLQGTGTEAFF.